This TCR beta chain was identified in a study of cytomegalovirus exposure and HLA in healthy donors. This CDR3 is 10 amino acids long. With 5 bases removed from V and 10 bases from J, the gap between germline ends came to 8 bases. The germline V gene encodes CDR1 SEHNR and CDR2 FQNEAQ (reference sequence). PCR employed 60 Vbeta and 13 Jbeta primers. Sequencing was performed with immunoSEQ multiplex PCR; in TCRdb, only in-frame clones are kept and a portion is missing. The sample carries 130,000 or so clones, almost 85% recorded once. V and J are TRBV7-9 and TRBJ1-1, with D hard to call. The sequencing sample was made of PBMCs. The TCR originated in a woman aged 18-30 years in good health and CMV-seronegative. The CDR3 is CASSPFGAFF. Here the CDR3 DNA reads TGTGCCAGCAGCCCCTTCGGAGCTTTCTTT.